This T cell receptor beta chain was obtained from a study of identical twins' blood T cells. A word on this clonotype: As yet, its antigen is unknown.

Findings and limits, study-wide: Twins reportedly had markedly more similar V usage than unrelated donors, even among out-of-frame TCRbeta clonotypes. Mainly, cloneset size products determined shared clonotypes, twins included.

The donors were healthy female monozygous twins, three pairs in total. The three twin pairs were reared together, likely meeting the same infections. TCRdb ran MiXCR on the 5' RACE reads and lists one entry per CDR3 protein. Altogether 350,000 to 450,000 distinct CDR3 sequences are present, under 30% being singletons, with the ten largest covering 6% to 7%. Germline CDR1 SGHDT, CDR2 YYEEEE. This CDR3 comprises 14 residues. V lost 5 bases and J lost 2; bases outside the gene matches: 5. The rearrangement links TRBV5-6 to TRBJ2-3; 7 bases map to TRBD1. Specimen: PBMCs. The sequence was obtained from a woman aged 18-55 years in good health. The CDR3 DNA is TGTGCCAGCAGTGTGGGACAGCCCACAGATACGCAGTATTTT. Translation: CASSVGQPTDTQYF.